The next 22 T cell receptor beta chains were all read from a single sample in a study of patients and donors after allogeneic stem cell transplantation. MiXCR, run by TCRdb on the RT-PCR reads, gives a single entry per CDR3 protein. The sample has about 96,000 distinct CDR3 sequences; 48% are singletons. Specimen: blood, either unsorted or a sorted T cell fraction (not recorded which). The source is a human donor who was either an allogeneic HSCT recipient or a stem cell or donor lymphocyte infusion donor (not recorded which). It is not recorded whose cells these are; they may come from a transplant donor.

CDR3 residues: CASSYGPNTEAFF. The CDR3 bases are TGTGCCAGCAGTTACGGACCGAACACTGAAGCTTTCTTT. V is TRBV6-2 or TRBV6-3 and J is TRBJ1-1; D gene ambiguous. V dropped 2 bases and J dropped 1 base, with 5 bases sitting between them. The CDR3 totals 13 residues. Germline loops: CDR1 MNHEY, CDR2 SVGEGT.

J is TRBJ1-5 and V is TRBV12-3 or TRBV12-4; D is unclear. V lost 7 bases and J 0 bases, leaving 13 bases between the germline ends. This CDR3 is built from 15 residues. CDR3 region: CASTRGIYSNQPQHF. The CDR3 nucleotides read TGTGCCAGCACTCGAGGGATTTATAGCAATCAGCCCCAGCATTTT.

This rearrangement joins TRBV6-4 to TRBJ1-1, with no clear D. The ends were cut back, 0 bases at V and 0 bases at J, with 11 bases in the middle. The CDR3 spans 16 residues. The germline CDR1 and CDR2 sequences are MRHNA and SNTAGT. CDR3 loop: CASSDSPGGLNTEAFF. The CDR3 DNA reads as TGTGCCAGCAGTGACTCACCAGGTGGGTTGAACACTGAAGCTTTCTTT.

The chain joins TRBV4-3 to TRBJ2-7; tentatively, D is TRBD2 (6 bases). The CDR3 covers 18 residues. Germline CDR1 LGHNA, CDR2 YSLEER. The germline V and J ends were trimmed by 2 bases and 4 bases, with 24 bases remaining between them. The CDR3 sequence: CASSQFTRTNDFAYEQYF. For the CDR3, the DNA is TGCGCCAGCAGCCAATTTACTCGGACTAACGACTTCGCATACGAGCAGTACTTC.

J is TRBJ2-7 and V is TRBV3-1; 10 nucleotides line up with TRBD2. Germline V gene sequence: CDR1 LGHDT, CDR2 YNNKEL (reference sequence). The CDR3 loop spans 16 amino acids. The J segment lost 2 bases and the V segment lost 3 bases, leaving 7 bases of the junction unmatched. Here the CDR3 DNA reads TGTGCCAGCAGCCAGGCCGGGACTAGCGCTCCCTACGAGCAGTACTTC. Translated, it gives CASSQAGTSAPYEQYF.

The rearrangement joins TRBV6-6 to TRBJ1-1; TRBD1 is a possible D gene (6 bases). The CDR3 contains 16 residues. Germline CDR1 MNHNY, CDR2 SVGAGI (reference sequence). V was shortened by 2 bases and J by 0 bases, with 13 bases between the two germline ends. This CDR3 is CASSYIGGRMNTEAFF. In DNA form, the CDR3 reads TGTGCCAGCAGTTACATTGGGGGGCGCATGAACACTGAAGCTTTCTTT.

This rearrangement joins TRBV12-3 or TRBV12-4 to TRBJ1-2, with 8 nucleotides matching TRBD1. The CDR3 length is 13 residues. The V and J ends lost 3 bases and 8 bases, in that order; junction bases with no gene match: 5. In DNA, the CDR3 is TGTGCCAGCAGTTTTGGTACAGGGGGAGGCTACACCTTC. Amino acid sequence: CASSFGTGGGYTF.

The chain is built from TRBV4-1 and TRBJ1-5, with 7 bases lining up with TRBD1. The J segment lost 7 bases and the V segment lost 3 bases, leaving 9 bases of the junction unmatched. Germline loops: CDR1 MGHRA, CDR2 YSYEKL. The CDR3 is 15 residues long. The chain's CDR3 is CASSHPPGTAQPQHF. CDR3 sequence (DNA): TGCGCCAGCAGCCATCCCCCCGGGACAGCCCAGCCCCAGCATTTT.

The J gene is TRBJ2-2, the V gene TRBV12-3 or TRBV12-4; D remains ambiguous. V dropped 7 bases and J dropped 3 bases, with 6 bases sitting between them. The CDR3 runs to 12 residues. CDR3 sequence: CASTDHTGELFF. CDR3 nucleotides: TGTGCCAGCACGGACCACACCGGGGAGCTGTTTTTT.

This clonotype has only one observation. This chain joins TRBV20-1 and TRBJ2-2; D perhaps matches TRBD2 (6 bases). Per germline, CDR1 DFQATT and CDR2 SNEGSKA (reference sequence). The CDR3 is made up of 15 amino acids. Trimming left V 2 bases short and J 5 bases short, with 15 bases between. The CDR3 is CSARPPGAKTGELFF. CDR3 DNA: TGCAGTGCTAGACCCCCGGGAGCCAAAACCGGGGAGCTGTTTTTT.

The chain is built from TRBV28 and TRBJ1-1; 8 nucleotides agree with TRBD1. The CDR3 spans 15 residues. Germline V lookup: CDR1 MDHEN, CDR2 SYDVKM. V lost 4 bases to trimming and J lost 1 base; unmatched junction nucleotides: 5. In nucleotides, the CDR3 is TGTGCCAGCAGTTCGGAAGGACAGGGGAACACTGAAGCTTTCTTT. As protein: CASSSEGQGNTEAFF. Full variable domain (rest looked up from reference TRBV28 and TRBJ1-1): DVKVTQSSRYLVKRTGEKVFLECVQDMDHENMFWYRQDPGLGLRLIYFSYDVKMKEKGDIPEGYSVSREKKERFSLILESASTNQTSMYLCASSSEGQGNTEAFFGQGTRLTVV.

The rearrangement uses TRBV3-1 and TRBJ1-1; no definite D call. Germline CDR1 is LGHDT and CDR2 is YNNKEL (reference sequence). Trimming took off 4 bases at V and 5 bases at J, with 17 bases between the two ends. The CDR3 sequence is 15 residues long. The CDR3 DNA follows: TGTGCCAGCAGCCCGGAGTCTTCGGGGAGAACTGAAGCTTTCTTT. It encodes CASSPESSGRTEAFF.

The chain links TRBV28 to TRBJ1-1, with D hard to call. The germline V and J ends were trimmed by 6 bases and 3 bases, with 11 bases remaining between them. Germline V gives CDR1 MDHEN, CDR2 SYDVKM. The CDR3 is 13 residues long. The CDR3 reads CASRSDTYTEAFF. Written as DNA, the CDR3 is TGTGCCAGCAGATCCGACACATACACTGAAGCTTTCTTT.

The chain is built from TRBV12-3 or TRBV12-4 and TRBJ1-6, with 11 bases matching TRBD1. This CDR3 has 16 residues. The ends lost 6 bases at V and 2 bases at J; junction bases unmatched: 3. CDR3 bases: TGTGCCAGCAGGGGACAGGGGGTACCCTATAATTCACCCCTCCACTTT. This encodes CASRGQGVPYNSPLHF.

This chain uses TRBV20-1 with TRBJ2-7, with a tentative D call TRBD2 (6 bases). Germline V gene lookup returns CDR1 DFQATT and CDR2 SNEGSKA (reference sequence). The CDR3 has 14 residues. The V gene lost 5 bases and the J gene lost 2 bases, with 16 bases spanning the gap. The CDR3 DNA follows: TGCAGTGCTGATTCCACGGACTACCCCTACGAGCAGTACTTC. Translation: CSADSTDYPYEQYF.

In this sample, this clonotype turned up a few times. The chain carries TRBV10-3 and TRBJ1-4, with D hard to call. Germline V gives CDR1 ENHRY, CDR2 SYGVKD. Trimming shortened V by 0 bases and J by 0 bases, and 14 bases separated the two germline ends. The CDR3 runs 18 residues. The CDR3 DNA follows: TGTGCCATCAGTGAGTCCAGACCCTCGGCAGCAACTAATGAAAAACTGTTTTTT. This codes for CAISESRPSAATNEKLFF.

This clonotype was detected only once. V and J are TRBV9 and TRBJ2-1, with D unclear. CDR1 is SGDLS and CDR2 is YYNGEE in the germline V gene. The ends were cut back, 4 bases at V and 6 bases at J, with 11 bases in the middle. The length of the CDR3 is 13 residues. The CDR3 DNA sequence: TGTGCCAGCAGCCCGCGAGTAAGCAATGAGCAGTTCTTC. Translated: CASSPRVSNEQFF. Full variable domain (rest looked up from reference TRBV9 and TRBJ2-1): DSGVTQTPKHLITATGQRVTLRCSPRSGDLSVYWYQQSLDQGLQFLIQYYNGEERAKGNILERFSAQQFPDLHSELNLSSLELGDSALYFCASSPRVSNEQFFGPGTRLTVL.

This clonotype was seen a few times. The chain couples TRBV20-1 to TRBJ1-1, with 8 nucleotides matching TRBD1. The germline V gene has CDR1 DFQATT and CDR2 SNEGSKA (reference sequence). The CDR3 consists of 14 residues. With V trimmed by 3 bases and J by 1 base, 4 bases remained unmatched. In DNA form, the CDR3 reads TGCAGTGCTAGGAAAGGACAGGGGAACACTGAAGCTTTCTTT. Protein product: CSARKGQGNTEAFF.

In this sample, this clonotype turned up a few times. The chain joins TRBV7-2 to TRBJ1-2; 7 nucleotides match TRBD1. Germline V gene data show CDR1 as SGHTA and CDR2 as FQGNSA. With V trimmed by 5 bases and J by 0 bases, 6 bases remained unmatched. This CDR3 region has 15 residues. The CDR3 loop is CASSLRTGPNYGYTF. CDR3 bases: TGTGCCAGCAGCCTGCGGACAGGACCTAACTATGGCTACACCTTC.

This clonotype came up a few times. The rearrangement joins TRBV7-3 to TRBJ1-1; no reliable D call. Germline V gene lookup returns CDR1 SGHTA and CDR2 FQGTGA. V was pared by 7 bases and J by 0 bases, with 12 bases between. The CDR3 is 14 amino acids. CDR3 sequence: CASTFGRVNTEAFF. CDR3 DNA sequence: TGTGCCAGCACCTTCGGAAGGGTGAACACTGAAGCTTTCTTT.

This clonotype has a handful of counts. The rearrangement joins TRBV6-1 to TRBJ1-1; weak D call: TRBD1 (5 bases). The CDR3 sequence is 16 residues long. CDR1 and CDR2 (germline): MNHNS, SASEGT. V lost 1 base to trimming and J lost 6 bases, with 18 bases between them. The CDR3 DNA sequence: TGTGCCAGCAGTGAAGACCTGAGGGGACCCCGGGCTGAAGCTTTCTTT. This gives the protein CASSEDLRGPRAEAFF.

This chain uses TRBV12-3 or TRBV12-4 with TRBJ1-2, with D maybe TRBD1 (6 bases). The CDR3 covers 15 residues. V was cut by 6 bases and J by 4 bases, with 18 bases left in between. The CDR3 coding sequence is TGTGCCAGCAGCAGTGATATGCGGACAGCCTATGGCTACACCTTC. It encodes CASSSDMRTAYGYTF.